This T cell receptor (beta chain) came from a study of blood T cell repertoires in COVID-19. Study background: Sites in the United States, Italy and Spain provided acute and convalescent COVID-19 samples. From T cells, B-cell-depleted T cells, or PBMCs came the material, which was cDNA or gDNA.

V lost 3 bases and J 4 bases, leaving 12 bases between the germline ends. Germline V gene sequence: CDR1 MNHEY, CDR2 SMNVEV (reference sequence). The CDR3 runs to 14 residues. Per the authors' pipeline: Estimation of nucleated cell counts was performed using reference gene primer amplification. The data were produced by immunoSEQ multiplex PCR, yet TCRdb's version contains in-frame clones alone and is incomplete. V and J calls and clone size follow that table, whereas D and trimming were derived from the DNA. This sample yields about 73,000 clones, of which roughly four fifths are seen a single time; approximately 6% belongs to the top ten.

The sample was peripheral blood. The receptor was derived from a woman aged 55-75 years with acute or convalescent COVID-19. V usage is TRBV27 and J usage is TRBJ1-1; D not resolved. CDR3 loop: CASSFAGVGTEAFF. CDR3 bases: TGTGCCAGCAGTTTTGCGGGAGTGGGCACTGAAGCTTTCTTT.